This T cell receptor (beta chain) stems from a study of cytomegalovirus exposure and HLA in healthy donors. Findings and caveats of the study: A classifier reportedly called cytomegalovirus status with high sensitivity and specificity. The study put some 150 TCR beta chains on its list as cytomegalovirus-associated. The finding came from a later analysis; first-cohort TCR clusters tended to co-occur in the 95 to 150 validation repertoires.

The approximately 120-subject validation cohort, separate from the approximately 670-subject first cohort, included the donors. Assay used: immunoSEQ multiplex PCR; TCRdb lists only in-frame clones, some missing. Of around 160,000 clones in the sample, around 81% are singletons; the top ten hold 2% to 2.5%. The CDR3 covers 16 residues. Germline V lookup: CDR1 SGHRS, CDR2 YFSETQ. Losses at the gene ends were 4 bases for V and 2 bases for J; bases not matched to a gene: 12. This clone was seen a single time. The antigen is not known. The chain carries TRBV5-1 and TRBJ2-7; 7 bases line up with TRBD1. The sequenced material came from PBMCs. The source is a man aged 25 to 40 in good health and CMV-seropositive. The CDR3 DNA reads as TGCGCCAGCAGCCGCGTACCGGGACAGTCTGCCTACGAGCAGTACTTC. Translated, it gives CASSRVPGQSAYEQYF.